The following is a TCR beta chain sequence with its context. The CDR3 is made up of 17 amino acids. Germline CDR1 and CDR2: LNHDA and SQIVND (reference sequence). The ends lost 7 bases at V and 5 bases at J; junction bases unmatched: 12. This entry comes from a study of blood T cell repertoires in COVID-19. Study at large: The origin of the acute and convalescent COVID-19 samples was the United States, Italy and Spain. Nucleic acid was either cDNA or gDNA, and it came from T cells, B-cell-depleted T cells, or PBMCs.

Libraries were prepared by immunoSEQ multiplex PCR; TCRdb keeps only in-frame clonotypes and omits some of them. The sample carries 150,000 to 180,000 clones, approximately 78% recorded once. The source is an elderly man with acute or convalescent COVID-19. The V and J genes are TRBV19 and TRBJ2-2; 11 bases align to TRBD2. The sample comprised peripheral blood. This chain's CDR3 is CASKFGTSGGLTGELFF. CDR3 DNA: TGTGCCAGTAAATTTGGAACTAGCGGGGGCCTGACCGGGGAGCTGTTTTTT.